This TCR beta chain is from a study of Ad26.COV2.S vaccination and SARS-CoV-2 variants (dated by TCRdb to about 2021). The study in broad terms: Donors in the vaccine arm were drawn from COV1001, a phase I-IIa trial of Ad26.COV2.S in healthy adults that was multicentre, randomized, double-blind and placebo-controlled. Dosing of Ad26.COV2.S was intramuscular, at either 5x10^10 or 1x10^11 viral particles, delivered as one shot or as two shots spaced 56 days apart. Sequencing of the TCRbeta repertoire served to evaluate the specificity and breadth of SARS-CoV-2-reactive T cell receptors following Ad26.COV2.S vaccination. The TCR-sequenced set comprised about 30 samples: about 19 Ad26.COV2.S vaccine recipients, 5 placebo recipients and 8 SARS-CoV-2 convalescent individuals. Trial participants were randomized into five groups of five: low-dose or high-dose Ad26.COV2.S given once or twice, or placebo on both occasions. Throughout the experiments and outcome assessment, investigators stayed blinded to trial group allocation. Broad study findings and their caveats: After vaccination, spike-specific CD8+ and CD4+ T cell responses were reported to show substantial breadth. Comparable non-spike TCR breadth was observed between vaccine and placebo recipients, consistent with only spike being contained in the vaccine. The study lacked the statistical power to compare responses across vaccine doses or regimens. It was noted by the authors that total T cell responses may have been underestimated by the TCR breadth and depth analyses. Ad26.COV2.S recipients had higher spike-specific TCR breadth than placebo recipients (P = 0.0014).

This sample's treatment or condition label indicates: over 15 received Ad26.COV2.S at low or high dose, single or two shots; about 5 received placebo; per-sample allocation not given. For vaccine and placebo recipients, the sequenced repertoires came from samples collected on day 63 after the first injection. Between 29 July and 7 August 2020, Cohort 1b enrolled some 25 adults aged 18-55 years at one site in Boston, USA. As a vaccine, Ad26.COV2.S was a replication-incompetent adenovirus type 26 vector that expressed a prefusion-stabilized SARS-CoV-2 spike protein derived from the original Wuhan strain. The immunoSEQ Assay was used to sequence TCRbeta CDR3 regions. After extraction, genomic DNA underwent amplification by bias-controlled multiplex PCR, followed by high-throughput sequencing. The authors' pipeline ran thus. Collapsing and filtering of sequences were performed to quantify the absolute abundance of each unique TCRbeta CDR3 region. T cell fraction was estimated by normalizing TCRbeta template counts to usable DNA, which was measured by amplifying reference genes present in all nucleated cells. Repertoire TCRs were annotated as SARS-CoV-2-specific when V gene, CDR3 amino acid sequence and J gene were exactly matched to a known reactive TCR set. The reference SARS-CoV-2 TCR set was obtained from MIRA and was filtered for enrichment in COVID-19-positive ImmuneCODE repertoires, whereby public or cross-reactive TCRs were removed. Based on the MIRA antigens, annotated TCRs were further analysed at the level of specific ORF or position within ORF. Breadth was defined as annotated unique rearrangements over total unique productive rearrangements; depth was the summed frequency of those rearrangements. Two-sided Wilcoxon rank-sum tests were applied when comparing TCR breadth between groups. In its TCRdb copy, this immuneACCESS table keeps in-frame sequences only and misses some clones. Where compared with another copy, unresolved V genes explain less than half of these, and the others have no known cause. The V and J calls and clone size were taken over from that table, and D and trimming were inferred from the DNA. This sample gives about 350,000 clones in total; roughly nine tenths of them show up just once. Clones ranked in the top ten supply 6.4% of the sample.

Notes on this clone: Its antigen is not yet known. No base quality information exists; no much larger clone differs at one position.

Cut back by 10 bases and 0 bases, the V and J ends lie 17 bases apart. According to the germline V gene, CDR1 reads SNHLY and CDR2 reads FYNNEI. From the cysteine up to the phenylalanine, the CDR3 has a length of 15 residues. The entry retains the CDR3 DNA only, 45 bases that are in frame from base 1. The V and J segments used are TRBV2 and TRBJ2-3, with a tentative D gene TRBD1 over 5 matching bases. This receptor was obtained from a person aged 18-65 years who received the Ad26.COV2.S COVID-19 vaccine or a placebo. The source material was peripheral blood, sampled in a trial of Ad26.COV2.S vaccine versus placebo. The nucleotide sequence is TGTGCCACACGTCTATTTCAGGGAAGCACAGATACGCAGTATTTT. This yields the protein CATRLFQGSTDTQYF. The variable domain in full, with residues beyond the CDR3 obtained from the reference TRBV2 and TRBJ2-3 genes, is EPEVTQTPSHQVTQMGQEVILRCVPISNHLYFYWYRQILGQKVEFLVSFYNNEISEKSEIFDDQFSVERPDGSNFTLKIRSTKLEDSAMYFCATRLFQGSTDTQYFGPGTRLTVL.